The 12 T cell receptor beta chains reported below all come from one sample, sequenced in a study of blood T cell repertoires in COVID-19. Profiling relied on immunoSEQ multiplex PCR, and the TCRdb table lists in-frame clones only, not all of them. In the table there are about 160,000 clones, over 65% of which are singletons. What was sequenced was peripheral blood. The receptors were sampled from a man between 65 and 85 years old with acute or convalescent COVID-19.

This rearrangement joins TRBV15 to TRBJ2-5; D is perhaps TRBD1 (5 bases). The CDR3 has 15 amino acids. Looked up from germline, CDR1 is LNHNV and CDR2 is YYDKDF (reference sequence). With 3 bases removed from V and 3 bases from J, the gap between germline ends came to 14 bases. The CDR3 here is CATSRDMGSEETQYF. Here the CDR3 DNA reads TGTGCCACCAGCAGGGACATGGGCTCGGAAGAGACCCAGTACTTC.

This chain uses TRBV6-5 with TRBJ2-7, with TRBD2 matching 12 bases. Trimming cost V 5 bases and J 2 bases; bases outside gene matches: 1. The CDR3 runs 14 residues. The germline V gene has CDR1 MNHEY and CDR2 SVGAGI. DNA of the CDR3: TGTGCCAGCAGTAGGACTAGCGGGACCTACGAGCAGTACTTC. Translation: CASSRTSGTYEQYF.

J is TRBJ2-7 and V is TRBV11-2; TRBD1 is a possible D gene (5 bases). The germline gives CDR1 SGHAT, CDR2 FQNNGV. Trimming cost V 3 bases and J 3 bases, with 18 bases left between them. This CDR3 has 16 amino acids. CDR3 loop: CASSLSAPGHLYEQYF. The CDR3 nucleotides read TGTGCCAGCAGCTTGTCCGCTCCCGGACACCTCTACGAGCAGTACTTC.

This chain connects TRBV5-1 to TRBJ2-1; the match to TRBD2 covers 9 bases. The CDR3 runs 15 residues. V gave up 3 bases and J gave up 5 bases; unmatched junction bases: 6. The germline V gene has CDR1 SGHRS and CDR2 YFSETQ. The CDR3 loop reads CASSSWTSDNNEQFF. The CDR3 coding sequence is TGCGCCAGCAGCTCCTGGACTAGCGATAACAATGAGCAGTTCTTC.

CDR3 in amino acids: CAISESLVAGARVQYF. The CDR3 nucleotides read TGTGCCATCAGTGAGTCGTTGGTAGCGGGGGCCCGGGTTCAGTACTTC. The chain employs TRBV10-3 and TRBJ2-4; the match to TRBD2 covers 9 bases. The CDR3 length is 16 residues. After removal of 0 bases from V and 11 bases from J, the junction contained 11 bases not matched to a gene. Germline V gene data show CDR1 as ENHRY and CDR2 as SYGVKD.

This chain links TRBV5-6 with TRBJ2-3, with 9 bases aligning to TRBD1. With 5 bases clipped from V and 3 bases from J, the junction kept 10 bases outside the gene matches. Germline V CDR1 and CDR2: SGHDT, YYEEEE. The CDR3 sequence is 16 residues long. The CDR3 coding sequence is TGTGCCAGCAGGCGGAGCACAGGGGGCGGAACAGATACGCAGTATTTT. Protein: CASRRSTGGGTDTQYF.

This rearrangement joins TRBV28 to TRBJ2-3; TRBD2 agrees at 9 bases. This CDR3 comprises 16 residues. CDR1 MDHEN and CDR2 SYDVKM come from the germline V gene. Trimming cost V 6 bases and J 6 bases; bases outside gene matches: 13. The CDR3 DNA reads as TGTGCCAGCAGCCCCTCTGGGCGGGGGGGCCGGGATACGCAGTATTTT. It yields the protein CASSPSGRGGRDTQYF.

The rearrangement joins TRBV5-4 to TRBJ1-4, with D possibly matching TRBD1 (5 bases). CDR1 is SGHNT and CDR2 is YYREEE in the germline V gene (reference sequence). The CDR3 is 14 residues long. The germline V and J ends were trimmed by 4 bases and 5 bases, with 12 bases remaining between them. This CDR3 reads CASSQGGKNEKLFF. In nucleotides, the CDR3 is TGTGCCAGCAGCCAGGGAGGGAAAAATGAAAAACTGTTTTTT.

The V gene is TRBV19, the J gene TRBJ2-1; 7 nucleotides agree with TRBD2. The V and J ends lost 8 bases and 0 bases, in that order; junction bases with no gene match: 19. CDR1 and CDR2 from the germline V gene are LNHDA and SQIVND (reference sequence). This CDR3 contains 19 residues. The CDR3 DNA sequence: TGTGCCAGTGGGGGTCAATTAGCAGCGGGAATGAACTCCTACAATGAGCAGTTCTTC. The encoded protein is CASGGQLAAGMNSYNEQFF.

The chain combines TRBV19 with TRBJ1-5; 7 positions match TRBD1. The CDR3 runs to 16 residues. The J segment lost 3 bases and the V segment lost 5 bases, leaving 10 bases of the junction unmatched. CDR1 LNHDA and CDR2 SQIVND come from the germline V gene (reference sequence). This CDR3 reads CASSSGEQGHNQPQHF. DNA for the CDR3: TGTGCCAGTAGTTCGGGCGAACAGGGGCACAATCAGCCCCAGCATTTT.

The chain is built from TRBV10-3 and TRBJ2-3, with TRBD1 matching over 9 bases. The germline gives CDR1 ENHRY, CDR2 SYGVKD. The CDR3 length is 13 residues. Germline trimming cut 11 bases from V and 4 bases from J; bases unmatched to any gene: 7. The CDR3 protein is CAVGQGRADTQYF. The CDR3 DNA follows: TGTGCCGTGGGACAGGGAAGAGCAGATACGCAGTATTTT.

The chain joins TRBV3-1 (or the pseudogene TRBV3-2) to TRBJ1-2; 8 nucleotides align to TRBD1. The J segment lost 10 bases and the V segment lost 0 bases, leaving 7 bases of the junction unmatched. The CDR3 sequence is 14 residues long. The germline CDR1 and CDR2 sequences are LGHDT and YNNKEL (reference sequence). In DNA form, the CDR3 reads TGTGCCAGCAGCCAAGACAGGGGGCGAATTTACTACACCTTC. Protein: CASSQDRGRIYYTF.